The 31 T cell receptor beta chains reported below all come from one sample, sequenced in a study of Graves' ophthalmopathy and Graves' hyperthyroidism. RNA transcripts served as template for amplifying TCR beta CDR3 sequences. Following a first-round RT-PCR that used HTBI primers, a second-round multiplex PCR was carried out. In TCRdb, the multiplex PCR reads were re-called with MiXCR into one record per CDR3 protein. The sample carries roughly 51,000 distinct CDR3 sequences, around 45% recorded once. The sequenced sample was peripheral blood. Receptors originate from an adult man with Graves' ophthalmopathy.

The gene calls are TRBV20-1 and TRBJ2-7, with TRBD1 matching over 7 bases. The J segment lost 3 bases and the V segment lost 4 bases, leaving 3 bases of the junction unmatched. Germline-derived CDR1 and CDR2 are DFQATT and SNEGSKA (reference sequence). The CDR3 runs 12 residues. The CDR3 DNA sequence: TGCAGTGCTACAGGGGGAGACTACGAGCAGTACTTC. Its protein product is CSATGGDYEQYF.

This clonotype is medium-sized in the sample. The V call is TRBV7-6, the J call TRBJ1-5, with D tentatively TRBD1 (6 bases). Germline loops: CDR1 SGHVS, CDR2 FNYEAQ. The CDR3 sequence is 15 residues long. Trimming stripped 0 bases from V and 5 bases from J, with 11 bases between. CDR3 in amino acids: CASSLAEGGDQPQHF. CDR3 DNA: TGTGCCAGCAGCTTAGCGGAGGGGGGGGATCAGCCCCAGCATTTT.

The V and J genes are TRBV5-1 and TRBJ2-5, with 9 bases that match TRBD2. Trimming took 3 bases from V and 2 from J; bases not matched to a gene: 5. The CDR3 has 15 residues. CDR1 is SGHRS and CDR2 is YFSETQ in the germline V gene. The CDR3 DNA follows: TGCGCCAGCAGCTCCTCGACTAGCGGACAAGAGACCCAGTACTTC. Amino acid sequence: CASSSSTSGQETQYF.

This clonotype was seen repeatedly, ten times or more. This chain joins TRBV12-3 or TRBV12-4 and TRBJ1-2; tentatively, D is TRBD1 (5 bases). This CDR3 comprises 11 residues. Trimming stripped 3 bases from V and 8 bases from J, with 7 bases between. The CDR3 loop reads CASSLGGGYTF. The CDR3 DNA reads TGTGCCAGCAGTTTGGGGGGGGGCTACACCTTC.

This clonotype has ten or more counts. CDR3 bases: TGTGCCAGCAGTGAACTAGCGGGATCGGATGGTGAGCAGTTCTTC. It translates to CASSELAGSDGEQFF. V gene TRBV2 combines with J gene TRBJ2-1; TRBD2 matches at 9 bases. The germline CDR1 and CDR2 sequences are SNHLY and FYNNEI. The trim removed 2 bases at V and 9 bases at J, leaving 8 bases unmatched. The CDR3 runs to 15 residues.

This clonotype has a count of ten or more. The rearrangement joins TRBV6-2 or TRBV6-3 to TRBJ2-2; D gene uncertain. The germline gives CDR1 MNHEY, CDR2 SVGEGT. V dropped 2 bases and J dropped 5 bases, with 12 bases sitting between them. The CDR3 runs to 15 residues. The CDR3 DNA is TGTGCCAGCAGTTACCGACGGCAGTTGACCGGGGAGCTGTTTTTT. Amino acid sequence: CASSYRRQLTGELFF.

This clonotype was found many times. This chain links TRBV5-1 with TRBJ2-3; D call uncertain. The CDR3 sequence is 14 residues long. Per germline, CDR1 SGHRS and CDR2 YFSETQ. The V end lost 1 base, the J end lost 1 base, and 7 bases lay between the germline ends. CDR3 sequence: CASSLNLGTDTQYF. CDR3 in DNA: TGCGCCAGCAGCTTGAATCTGGGCACAGATACGCAGTATTTT.

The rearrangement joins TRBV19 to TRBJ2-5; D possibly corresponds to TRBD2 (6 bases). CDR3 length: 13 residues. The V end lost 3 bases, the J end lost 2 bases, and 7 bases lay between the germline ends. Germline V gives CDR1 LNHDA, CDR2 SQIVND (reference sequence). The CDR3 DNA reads TGTGCCAGTAGTATCGGGAGACAAGAGACCCAGTACTTC. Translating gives CASSIGRQETQYF.

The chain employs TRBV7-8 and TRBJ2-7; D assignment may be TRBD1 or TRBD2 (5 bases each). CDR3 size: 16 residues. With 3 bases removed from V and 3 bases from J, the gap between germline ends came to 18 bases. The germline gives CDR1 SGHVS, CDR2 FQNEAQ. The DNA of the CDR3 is TGTGCCAGCAGCTTTTATTATTTGAGCGGACACTACGAGCAGTACTTC. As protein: CASSFYYLSGHYEQYF.

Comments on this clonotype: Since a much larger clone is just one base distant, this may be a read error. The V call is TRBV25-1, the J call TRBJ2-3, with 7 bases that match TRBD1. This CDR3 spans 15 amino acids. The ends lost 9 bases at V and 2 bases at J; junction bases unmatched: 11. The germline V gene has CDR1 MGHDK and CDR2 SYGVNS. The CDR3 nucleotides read TGTGCCAGAAGTTTTTTCGACAGGGACACAGATACGCAGTATTTT. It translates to CARSFFDRDTDTQYF.

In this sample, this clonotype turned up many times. Written as DNA, the CDR3 is TGTGCCAGCAGCCAAGGGGGCGGACTTTCTACGCAGTATTTT. The encoded protein is CASSQGGGLSTQYF. V is TRBV3-1 and J is TRBJ2-3, with D perhaps given as TRBD1 or TRBD2 (5 bases each). Germline V lookup: CDR1 LGHDT, CDR2 YNNKEL (reference sequence). V dropped 1 base and J dropped 8 bases, with 13 bases sitting between them. The CDR3 sequence is 14 residues long.

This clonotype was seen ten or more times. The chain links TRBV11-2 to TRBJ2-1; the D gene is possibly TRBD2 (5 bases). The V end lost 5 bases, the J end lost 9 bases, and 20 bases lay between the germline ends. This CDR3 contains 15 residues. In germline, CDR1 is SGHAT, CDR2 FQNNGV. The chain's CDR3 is CASSTWSGPSGEQFF. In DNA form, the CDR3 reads TGTGCCAGCAGCACATGGAGCGGTCCCTCGGGTGAGCAGTTCTTC.

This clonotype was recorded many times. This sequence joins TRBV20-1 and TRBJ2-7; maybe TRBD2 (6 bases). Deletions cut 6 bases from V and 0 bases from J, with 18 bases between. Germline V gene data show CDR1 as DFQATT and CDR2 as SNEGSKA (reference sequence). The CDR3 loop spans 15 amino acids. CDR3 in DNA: TGCAGTGCCATACTTAGCGGAGGGGCCTCCTACGAGCAGTACTTC. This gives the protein CSAILSGGASYEQYF.

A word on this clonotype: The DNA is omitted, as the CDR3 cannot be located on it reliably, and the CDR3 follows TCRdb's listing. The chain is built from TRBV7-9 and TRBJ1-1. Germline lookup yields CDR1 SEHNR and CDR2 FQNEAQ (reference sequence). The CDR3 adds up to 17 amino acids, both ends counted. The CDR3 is CASSLLCSARVNTEAFF.

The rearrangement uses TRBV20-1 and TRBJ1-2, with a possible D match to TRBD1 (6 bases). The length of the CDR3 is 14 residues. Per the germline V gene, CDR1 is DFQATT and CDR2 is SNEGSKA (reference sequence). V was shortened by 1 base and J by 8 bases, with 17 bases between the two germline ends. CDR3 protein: CSARGLQGLRGYTF. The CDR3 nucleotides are TGCAGTGCTAGAGGACTACAGGGATTACGGGGCTACACCTTC.

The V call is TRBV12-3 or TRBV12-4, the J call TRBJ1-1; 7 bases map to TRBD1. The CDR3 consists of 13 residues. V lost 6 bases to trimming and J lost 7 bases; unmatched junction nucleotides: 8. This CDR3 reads CASSQGETHEAFF. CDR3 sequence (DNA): TGTGCCAGCAGCCAGGGGGAGACCCATGAAGCTTTCTTT.

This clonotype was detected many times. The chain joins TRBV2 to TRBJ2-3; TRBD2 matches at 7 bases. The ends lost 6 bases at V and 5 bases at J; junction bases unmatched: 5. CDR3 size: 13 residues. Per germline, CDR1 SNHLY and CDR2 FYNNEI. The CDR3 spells CASRTSGGDTQYF. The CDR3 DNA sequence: TGTGCCAGCAGGACCTCGGGGGGAGATACGCAGTATTTT.

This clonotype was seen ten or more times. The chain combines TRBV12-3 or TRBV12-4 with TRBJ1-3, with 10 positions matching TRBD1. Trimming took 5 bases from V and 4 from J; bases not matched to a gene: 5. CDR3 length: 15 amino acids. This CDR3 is CASSPTGGLGNTIYF. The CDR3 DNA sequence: TGTGCCAGCAGTCCGACAGGGGGCCTAGGAAACACCATATATTTT.

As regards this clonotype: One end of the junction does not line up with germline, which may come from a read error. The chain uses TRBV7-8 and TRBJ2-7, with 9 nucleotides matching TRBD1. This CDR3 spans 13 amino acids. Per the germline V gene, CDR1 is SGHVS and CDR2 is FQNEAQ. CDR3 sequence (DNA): TGTGCCAACAGCTCAAGGACAGGGGTACAGCAGTACTTC. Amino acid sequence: CANSSRTGVQQYF. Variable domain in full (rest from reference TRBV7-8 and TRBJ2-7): GAGVSQSPRYKVAKRGQDVALRCDPISGHVSLFWYQQALGQGPEFLTYFQNEAQLDKSGLPSDRFFAERPEGSVSTLKIQRTQQEDSAVYLCANSSRTGVQQYFGPGTRLTVT.

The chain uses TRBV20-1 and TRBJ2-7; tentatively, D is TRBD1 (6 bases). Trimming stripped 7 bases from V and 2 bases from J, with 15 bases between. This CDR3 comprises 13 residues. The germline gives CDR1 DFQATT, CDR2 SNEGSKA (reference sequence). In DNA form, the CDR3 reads TGCAGTGTCCTAACAGGGAGTGCCTACGAGCAGTACTTC. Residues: CSVLTGSAYEQYF.

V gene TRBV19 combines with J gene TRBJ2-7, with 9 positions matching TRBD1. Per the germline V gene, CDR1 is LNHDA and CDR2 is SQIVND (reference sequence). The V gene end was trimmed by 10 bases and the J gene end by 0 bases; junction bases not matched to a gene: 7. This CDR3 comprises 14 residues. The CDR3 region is CATTGTGSSYEQYF. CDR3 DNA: TGTGCCACCACAGGGACAGGGAGCTCCTACGAGCAGTACTTC.

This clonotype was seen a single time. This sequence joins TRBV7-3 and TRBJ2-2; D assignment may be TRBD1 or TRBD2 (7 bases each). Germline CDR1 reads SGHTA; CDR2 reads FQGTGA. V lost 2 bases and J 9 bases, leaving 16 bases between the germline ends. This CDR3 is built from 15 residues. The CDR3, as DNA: TGTGCCAGCAGCTTACAGGGAGGGGGCGTCAGGGAGCTGTTTTTT. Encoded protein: CASSLQGGGVRELFF.

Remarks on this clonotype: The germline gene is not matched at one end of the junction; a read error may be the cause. CDR3 sequence: CASSSGGGYMNTEAFF. For the CDR3, the DNA is TGCGCCAGCAGCTCCGGGGGTGGATACATGAACACTGAAGCTTTCTTT. The V gene is TRBV7-2, the J gene TRBJ1-1; D may be TRBD1 (5 bases). Germline V gene sequence: CDR1 SGHTA, CDR2 FQGNSA. The CDR3 loop spans 16 amino acids.

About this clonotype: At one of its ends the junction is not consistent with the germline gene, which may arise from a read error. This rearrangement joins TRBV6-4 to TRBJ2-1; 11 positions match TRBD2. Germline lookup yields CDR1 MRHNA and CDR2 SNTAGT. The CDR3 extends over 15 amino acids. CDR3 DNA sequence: TGTGACAGCAGTGAATTAGCGGGAGGGCACAATGAGCAGTTCTTC. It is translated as CDSSELAGGHNEQFF.

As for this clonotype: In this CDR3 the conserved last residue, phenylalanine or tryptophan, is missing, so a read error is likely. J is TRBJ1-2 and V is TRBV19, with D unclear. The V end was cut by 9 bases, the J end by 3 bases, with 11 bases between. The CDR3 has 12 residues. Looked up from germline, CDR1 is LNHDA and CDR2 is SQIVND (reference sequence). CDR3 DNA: TGTGCCAGCAGTTATTCCGACTATGGCTACACCCTC. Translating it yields CASSYSDYGYTL.

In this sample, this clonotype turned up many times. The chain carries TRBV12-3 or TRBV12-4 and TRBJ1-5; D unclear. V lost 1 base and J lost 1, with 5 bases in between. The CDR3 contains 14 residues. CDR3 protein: CASSLGASNQPQHF. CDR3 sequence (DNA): TGTGCCAGCAGTTTAGGGGCGAGCAATCAGCCCCAGCATTTT.

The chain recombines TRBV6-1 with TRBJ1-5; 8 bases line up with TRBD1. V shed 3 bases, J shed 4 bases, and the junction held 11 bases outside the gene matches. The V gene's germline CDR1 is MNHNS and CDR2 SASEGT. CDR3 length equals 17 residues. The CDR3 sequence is CASSDPPGTGVNQPQHF. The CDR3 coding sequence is TGTGCCAGCAGTGACCCCCCAGGGACAGGCGTGAATCAGCCCCAGCATTTT.

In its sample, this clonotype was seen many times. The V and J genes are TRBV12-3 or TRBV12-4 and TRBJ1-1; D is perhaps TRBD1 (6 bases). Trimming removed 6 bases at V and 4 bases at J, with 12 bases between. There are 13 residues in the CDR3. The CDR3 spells CASRETGRTEAFF. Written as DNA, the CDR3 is TGTGCCAGCAGAGAAACAGGGCGCACTGAAGCTTTCTTT.

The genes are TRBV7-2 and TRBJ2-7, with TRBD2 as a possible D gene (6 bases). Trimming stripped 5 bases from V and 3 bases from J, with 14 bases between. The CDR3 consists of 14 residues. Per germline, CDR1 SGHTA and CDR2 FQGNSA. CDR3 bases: TGTGCCAGCAGCGCCCGGGACTTCATCTACGAGCAGTACTTC. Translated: CASSARDFIYEQYF.

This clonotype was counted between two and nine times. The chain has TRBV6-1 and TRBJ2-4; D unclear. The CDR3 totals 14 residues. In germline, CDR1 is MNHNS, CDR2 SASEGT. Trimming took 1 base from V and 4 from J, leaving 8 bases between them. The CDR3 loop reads CASSEDWGKNIQYF. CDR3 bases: TGTGCCAGCAGTGAAGATTGGGGAAAAAACATTCAGTACTTC.

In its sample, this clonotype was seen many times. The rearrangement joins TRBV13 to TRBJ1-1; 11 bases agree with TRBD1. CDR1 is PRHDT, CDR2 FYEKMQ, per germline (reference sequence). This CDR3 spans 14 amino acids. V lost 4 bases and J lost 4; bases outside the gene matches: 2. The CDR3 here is CASSSGQGVTEAFF. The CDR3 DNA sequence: TGTGCCAGCAGCTCGGGACAGGGGGTCACTGAAGCTTTCTTT. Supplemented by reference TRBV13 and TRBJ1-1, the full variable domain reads AAGVIQSPRHLIKEKRETATLKCYPIPRHDTVYWYQQGPGQDPQFLISFYEKMQSDKGSIPDRFSAQQFSDYHSELNMSSLELGDSALYFCASSSGQGVTEAFFGQGTRLTVV.